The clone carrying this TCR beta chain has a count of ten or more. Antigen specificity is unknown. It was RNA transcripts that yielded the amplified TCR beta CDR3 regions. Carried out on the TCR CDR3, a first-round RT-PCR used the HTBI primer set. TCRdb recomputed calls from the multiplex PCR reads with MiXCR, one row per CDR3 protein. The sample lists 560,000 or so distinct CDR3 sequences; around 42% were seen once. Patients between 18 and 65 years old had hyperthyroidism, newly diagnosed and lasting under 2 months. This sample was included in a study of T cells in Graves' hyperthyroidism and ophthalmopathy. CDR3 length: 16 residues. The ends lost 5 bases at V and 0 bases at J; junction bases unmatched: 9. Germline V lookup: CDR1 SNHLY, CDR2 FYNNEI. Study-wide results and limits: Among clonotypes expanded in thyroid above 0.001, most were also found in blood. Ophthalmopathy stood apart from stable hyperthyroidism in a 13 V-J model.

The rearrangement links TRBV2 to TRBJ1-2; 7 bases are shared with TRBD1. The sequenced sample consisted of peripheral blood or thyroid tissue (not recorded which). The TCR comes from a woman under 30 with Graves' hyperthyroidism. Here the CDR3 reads CASSPSLGQANYGYTF. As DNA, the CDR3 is TGTGCCAGCAGTCCAAGCCTTGGACAGGCTAACTATGGCTACACCTTC.